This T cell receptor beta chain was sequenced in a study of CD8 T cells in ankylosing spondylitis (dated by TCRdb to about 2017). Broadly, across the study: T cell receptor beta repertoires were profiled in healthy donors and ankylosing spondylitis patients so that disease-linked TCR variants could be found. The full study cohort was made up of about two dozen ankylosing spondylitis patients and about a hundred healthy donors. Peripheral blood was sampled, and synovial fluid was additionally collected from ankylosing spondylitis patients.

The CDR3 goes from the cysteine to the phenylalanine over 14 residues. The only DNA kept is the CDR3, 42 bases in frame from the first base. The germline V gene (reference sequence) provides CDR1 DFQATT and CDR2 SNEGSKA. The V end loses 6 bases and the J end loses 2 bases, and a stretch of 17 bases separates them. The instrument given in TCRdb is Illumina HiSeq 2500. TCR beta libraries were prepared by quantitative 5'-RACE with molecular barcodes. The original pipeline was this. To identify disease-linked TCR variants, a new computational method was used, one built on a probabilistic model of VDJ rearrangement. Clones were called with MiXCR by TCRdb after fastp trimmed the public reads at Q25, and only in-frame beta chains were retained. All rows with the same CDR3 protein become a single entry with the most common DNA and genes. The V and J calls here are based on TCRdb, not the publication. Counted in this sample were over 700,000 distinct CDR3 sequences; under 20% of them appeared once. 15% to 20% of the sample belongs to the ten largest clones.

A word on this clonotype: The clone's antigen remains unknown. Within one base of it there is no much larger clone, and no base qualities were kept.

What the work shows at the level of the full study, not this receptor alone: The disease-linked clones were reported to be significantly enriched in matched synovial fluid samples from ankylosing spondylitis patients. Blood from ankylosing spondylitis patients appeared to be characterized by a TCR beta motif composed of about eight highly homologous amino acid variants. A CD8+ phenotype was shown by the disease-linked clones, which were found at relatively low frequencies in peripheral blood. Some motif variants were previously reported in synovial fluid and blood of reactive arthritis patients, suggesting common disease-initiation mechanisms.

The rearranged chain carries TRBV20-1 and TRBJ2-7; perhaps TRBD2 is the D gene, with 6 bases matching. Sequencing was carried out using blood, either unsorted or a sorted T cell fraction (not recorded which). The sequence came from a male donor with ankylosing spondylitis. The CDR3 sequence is CSAAHGTPAYEQYF. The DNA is TGCAGTGCCGCCCACGGGACTCCCGCCTACGAGCAGTACTTC.